The clone carrying this T cell receptor (beta chain) was counted at least ten times. What it binds is unknown. The data belong to a study of T-cell reconstitution after alpha-beta-depleted transplantation in children. Study-wide results and caveats: Diversity and T-cell counts at one year after transplant derived mostly from new T cells. About two months after transplant, alpha-beta T cells reportedly came from several hundred expanded graft clones. In some patients, recipient T cells and intrathymic progenitors surviving conditioning explained high day-60 diversity.

Unique molecular identifiers were incorporated when the TCRbeta library was constructed. TCRdb passed the PCR reads through MiXCR, listing each CDR3 protein once. The sample holds 120,000 or so distinct CDR3 sequences, roughly 23% seen once. The receptor comes from a male patient between 2 and 15 years old who had a stem cell transplant for chronic granulomatous disease, so the T cells may come from the graft donor. The sample was PBMCs, mostly from graft donor cells, taken 180 days after TCRalphabeta/CD19-depleted stem cell transplant.

The CDR3 bases are TGTGCCAGCAGTGGACTAGCGGGAGCACGGTACAATGAGCAGTTCTTC. It encodes CASSGLAGARYNEQFF. V and J are TRBV6-1 and TRBJ2-1; 12 bases are a match to TRBD2. The germline CDR1 and CDR2 sequences are MNHNS and SASEGT. The CDR3 runs 16 residues. V lost 4 bases to trimming and J lost 4 bases; unmatched junction nucleotides: 5.